The 9 T cell receptor beta chains reported below all come from one sample, sequenced in a study of blood T cell repertoires in COVID-19. TCRdb keeps only in-frame clones here, not all; method: immunoSEQ multiplex PCR. The data contain about 110,000 clones, 70% to 90% of them singletons. Sequenced input: peripheral blood. These receptors originate from a human donor in a cohort sampled during active COVID-19.

The gene calls are TRBV29-1 and TRBJ2-3; 7 nucleotides line up with TRBD1. V shed 6 bases, J shed 2 bases, and the junction held 8 bases outside the gene matches. The CDR3 covers 14 residues. The germline CDR1 and CDR2 sequences are SQVTM and ANQGSEA. For the CDR3, the DNA is TGCAGCGTCCGACAGGGTTTCACCACAGATACGCAGTATTTT. Encoded protein: CSVRQGFTTDTQYF.

The chain recombines TRBV29-1 with TRBJ1-2; D call uncertain. Trimming stripped 2 bases from V and 6 bases from J, with 16 bases between. The CDR3 is 14 amino acids. Germline CDR1 is SQVTM and CDR2 is ANQGSEA. The CDR3 loop is CSVEIGQPWHGYTF. Here the CDR3 DNA reads TGCAGCGTTGAAATTGGGCAACCGTGGCATGGCTACACCTTC.

The V call is TRBV9, the J call TRBJ2-1; D possibly corresponds to TRBD1 (5 bases). The CDR3 spans 15 residues. V was trimmed by 4 bases and J by 0 bases, leaving 11 bases between them. Germline assignment: CDR1 SGDLS and CDR2 YYNGEE. The CDR3 spells CASSPTASSYNEQFF. CDR3 coding DNA: TGTGCCAGCAGCCCGACAGCTAGCTCCTACAATGAGCAGTTCTTC.

This clone was seen only once. The J gene is TRBJ2-7, the V gene TRBV6-5, with a weak D call TRBD1 (6 bases). The CDR3 runs to 12 residues. Germline V gene sequence: CDR1 MNHEY, CDR2 SVGAGI. The V and J ends lost 6 bases and 3 bases respectively, with 9 bases between them. The CDR3 reads CASRRTDYEQYF. Written as DNA, the CDR3 is TGTGCCAGCAGGCGGACAGACTACGAGCAGTACTTC.

Regarding this clone: Other nucleotide sequences from this sample produce the same CDR3. This chain uses TRBV12-3 or TRBV12-4 with TRBJ1-1; D is unresolved. CDR3 length: 11 amino acids. With 1 base removed from V and 7 bases from J, the gap between germline ends came to 4 bases. The CDR3 DNA is TGTGCCAGCAGTTTAGGGCTTGAAGCTTTCTTT. It encodes CASSLGLEAFF.

This chain joins TRBV7-9 and TRBJ1-1; 7 nucleotides match TRBD1. Germline-derived CDR1 and CDR2 are SEHNR and FQNEAQ (reference sequence). The CDR3 runs 13 residues. Trimming at V came to 5 bases and at J to 2 bases, leaving 2 bases not matched to a gene. The CDR3 here is CASSRDSNTEAFF. DNA for the CDR3: TGTGCCAGCAGCCGGGACAGCAACACTGAAGCTTTCTTT.

This chain connects TRBV30 to TRBJ1-1, with D perhaps matching TRBD1 (6 bases). There are 14 residues in the CDR3. Trimming stripped 0 bases from V and 0 bases from J, with 8 bases between. Germline CDR1 GTSNPN, CDR2 SVGIG (reference sequence). CDR3 bases: TGTGCCTGGAGTGTGAGGACAGTGAACACTGAAGCTTTCTTT. It translates to CAWSVRTVNTEAFF.

CDR3 protein: CASSAGRGPDGYTF. CDR3 bases: TGCGCCAGCAGTGCGGGACGGGGTCCAGATGGCTACACCTTC. This rearrangement joins TRBV5-1 to TRBJ1-2, with a possible D match to TRBD1 (5 bases). V dropped 5 bases and J dropped 6 bases, with 17 bases sitting between them. The CDR3 totals 14 residues. Per the germline V gene, CDR1 is SGHRS and CDR2 is YFSETQ.

The chain has TRBV3-1 (or the pseudogene TRBV3-2) and TRBJ2-1; tentatively, D is TRBD2 (5 bases). The V end lost 3 bases, the J end lost 3 bases, and 9 bases lay between the germline ends. Germline V lookup: CDR1 LGHDT, CDR2 YNNKEL (reference sequence). This CDR3 contains 14 residues. The CDR3 bases are TGTGCCAGCAGCCAGACGACTAACTACAATGAGCAGTTCTTC. It codes for CASSQTTNYNEQFF.